This entry lists 12 T cell receptor beta chains sequenced from one sample in a study of CD8+CD57+ T cells in acquired aplastic anemia. All patients picked for sequencing had shown, by flow cytometry, an expansion of CD8+CD57+ cells. Genomic DNA, serving as template, underwent TCR beta VDJ and CDR3 profiling. TCRdb re-called the reads through MiXCR, storing one row per CDR3 protein. The profile shows roughly 280,000 distinct CDR3 sequences, 45% to 65% of them singletons. Sequences were obtained from sorted CD4+, CD8+, or CD8+CD57+ T cells (not recorded which) from PBMCs. The receptors come from a human donor with aplastic anemia.

V usage is TRBV6-1 and J usage is TRBJ2-1, with D perhaps TRBD2 (5 bases). The germline V and J ends were trimmed by 6 bases and 3 bases, with 9 bases remaining between them. Germline V CDR1 and CDR2: MNHNS, SASEGT. The CDR3 runs 13 residues. The CDR3 sequence: CASSRRDYNEQFF. In DNA form, the CDR3 reads TGTGCCAGCAGCCGTCGGGACTACAATGAGCAGTTCTTC.

The chain joins TRBV7-8 to TRBJ2-3; TRBD2 matches 8 bases. The CDR3 length is 16 residues. Germline assignment: CDR1 SGHVS and CDR2 FQNEAQ. The V gene end was trimmed by 5 bases and the J gene end by 0 bases; junction bases not matched to a gene: 7. CDR3 residues: CASSLTRLASTDTQYF. The CDR3 region has the DNA TGTGCCAGCAGCCTGACGAGACTAGCGAGCACAGATACGCAGTATTTT.

This clonotype was counted between two and nine times. This chain connects TRBV20-1 to TRBJ1-1; D not resolved. V gave up 3 bases and J gave up 5 bases, with 13 bases separating them. Germline V CDR1 and CDR2: DFQATT, SNEGSKA (reference sequence). The CDR3 is made up of 13 amino acids. The CDR3 DNA reads as TGCAGTGCTAGGTTCGTAGAGGAAACTGAAGCTTTCTTT. Encoded protein: CSARFVEETEAFF.

This chain links TRBV24-1 with TRBJ2-7, with TRBD1 identical over 8 bases. Per the germline V gene, CDR1 is KGHDR and CDR2 is SFDVKD. V lost 6 bases, J lost 6 bases, and 3 bases stayed unmatched. This CDR3 has 12 amino acids. The CDR3 nucleotides are TGTGCCACCAGTTGGACAGGGCTCGAGCAGTACTTC. Translated: CATSWTGLEQYF.

Only a few counts were recorded for this clonotype. V and J are TRBV20-1 and TRBJ2-5; D gene uncertain. This CDR3 has 13 amino acids. The germline CDR1 and CDR2 sequences are DFQATT and SNEGSKA (reference sequence). Trimming left V 3 bases short and J 0 bases short, with 8 bases between. CDR3 in DNA: TGCAGTGCTAGGGAAGGTTACCAAGAGACCCAGTACTTC. Protein: CSAREGYQETQYF.

This chain joins TRBV7-9 and TRBJ2-1; maybe TRBD1 (5 bases). Germline-derived CDR1 and CDR2 are SEHNR and FQNEAQ (reference sequence). The CDR3 is 15 amino acids. Trimming took 6 bases from V and 5 from J, leaving 17 bases between them. CDR3 sequence: CASRPTGVQDNEQFF. The CDR3 DNA follows: TGTGCCAGCAGGCCTACTGGCGTACAGGACAATGAGCAGTTCTTC.

The rearrangement uses TRBV2 and TRBJ2-7; TRBD1 aligns across 8 bases. With V trimmed by 4 bases and J by 7 bases, 9 bases remained unmatched. CDR1 is SNHLY, CDR2 FYNNEI, per germline. The CDR3 is 14 residues long. As DNA, the CDR3 is TGTGCCAGCAGTGCCCGGGACAGGAGGGGGGAGCAGTACTTC. This sequence encodes CASSARDRRGEQYF.

The rearrangement links TRBV20-1 to TRBJ1-2; no reliable D call. The germline CDR1 and CDR2 sequences are DFQATT and SNEGSKA (reference sequence). V lost 3 bases to trimming and J lost 0 bases, with 17 bases between them. CDR3 length equals 16 residues. CDR3 sequence (DNA): TGCAGTGCTAGTTCTCCGTTGGGTAGGACTAACTATGGCTACACCTTC. As protein: CSASSPLGRTNYGYTF.

V is TRBV6-5 and J is TRBJ2-3, with D perhaps being TRBD1 or TRBD2 (6 bases each). This CDR3 comprises 15 residues. Between the trimmed V and J ends, which lost 2 bases and 0 bases, there was a span of 9 bases. Per the germline V gene, CDR1 is MNHEY and CDR2 is SVGAGI. The CDR3 here is CASSYGGLSTDTQYF. The CDR3 bases are TGTGCCAGCAGTTACGGGGGGCTAAGCACAGATACGCAGTATTTT.

The chain is built from TRBV10-3 and TRBJ1-2; D might be TRBD1 (5 bases). Trimming removed 10 bases from V and 4 bases from J, with 16 bases in between. The germline CDR1 and CDR2 sequences are ENHRY and SYGVKD. The CDR3 loop spans 13 amino acids. The chain's CDR3 is CATWGGGGYGYTF. CDR3 bases: TGTGCCACCTGGGGTGGTGGGGGCTATGGCTACACCTTC.

The V gene is TRBV24-1, the J gene TRBJ2-7; a possible D gene is TRBD1 (5 bases). The DNA end favors TRBJ2-1, so the J call may be wrong. The CDR3 runs to 15 residues. Germline V gene data show CDR1 as KGHDR and CDR2 as SFDVKD. CDR3 nucleotide sequence: TGTGCCACCAGTGATTGGGGCAGCGAGTCGGATGAGCAGTTCTTC. Amino acids: CATSDWGSESDEQFF.

This clonotype was recorded many times. Mismatch with germline at one junction end may stem from a read error. The chain is built from TRBV3-1 and TRBJ2-6; tentatively, D is TRBD1 (6 bases). Looked up from germline, CDR1 is LGHDT and CDR2 is YNNKEL (reference sequence). The CDR3 is 17 amino acids. CDR3 amino acids: CASSRSEQGAGANVLTF. The CDR3 bases are TGTGCCAGCAGCCGCAGCGAACAGGGCGCTGGAGCCAACGTCCTGACTTTC.